The 20 T cell receptor beta chains given below trace back to one sample, sequenced in a study of T cells in Graves' hyperthyroidism and ophthalmopathy. The source material, RNA transcripts, was used to amplify TCR beta CDR3 regions. Initially, a first-round RT-PCR of the TCR CDR3 employed the HTBI primer set. A single record per CDR3 protein comes from TCRdb applying MiXCR to the multiplex PCR reads. The data contain about 610,000 distinct CDR3 sequences, around 42% of them seen just once; the ten biggest clones take up approximately 7.5%. Sample: peripheral blood or thyroid tissue (not recorded which). The source is a woman aged 18-30 years with Graves' hyperthyroidism.

Many counts were recorded for this clonotype. The chain has TRBV6-6 and TRBJ2-6; D remains unclear. Trimming cost V 5 bases and J 8 bases, with 7 bases left between them. Germline lookup yields CDR1 MNHNY and CDR2 SVGAGI (reference sequence). The CDR3 extends over 12 amino acids. CDR3 sequence: CASSPRSNVLTF. As DNA, the CDR3 is TGTGCCAGCAGTCCCCGCTCCAACGTCCTGACTTTC.

The CDR3 here is CASSQPGTGAPEAFF. CDR3 coding DNA: TGTGCCAGCAGCCAACCCGGGACAGGGGCCCCTGAAGCTTTCTTT. The J gene is TRBJ1-1, the V gene TRBV7-9; 10 positions match TRBD1. The CDR3 is 15 residues long. The J segment lost 6 bases and the V segment lost 5 bases, leaving 9 bases of the junction unmatched. Germline CDR1 SEHNR, CDR2 FQNEAQ (reference sequence).

The V and J genes are TRBV6-2 or TRBV6-3 and TRBJ1-2; D gene unclear. Trimming removed 0 bases at V and 4 bases at J, with 9 bases between. Germline-derived CDR1 and CDR2 are MNHEY and SVGEGT. CDR3 length: 14 residues. As DNA, the CDR3 is TGTGCCAGCAGTTACTCGGGCGCCGCCTATGGCTACACCTTC. Translation gives CASSYSGAAYGYTF.

The CDR3 DNA reads as TGTGCCATCAGTGCCCCTGGACGCGATCAGCCCCAGCATTTT. Protein sequence: CAISAPGRDQPQHF. This chain connects TRBV10-3 to TRBJ1-5; D not certain. The CDR3 sequence is 14 residues long. Trimming stripped 4 bases from V and 5 bases from J, with 12 bases between. Germline V gene sequence: CDR1 ENHRY, CDR2 SYGVKD.

The chain links TRBV5-1 to TRBJ2-2; TRBD2 aligns across 10 bases. The V segment lost 2 bases and the J segment 1 base; nucleotides outside the gene matches: 2. Germline V CDR1 and CDR2: SGHRS, YFSETQ. CDR3 length: 16 residues. CDR3 in amino acids: CASSFRTSGNTGELFF. DNA for the CDR3: TGCGCCAGCAGCTTCCGGACTAGCGGGAACACCGGGGAGCTGTTTTTT.

This clonotype came up many times. The CDR3 is CASSEPGQGMGGYTF. The CDR3 coding sequence is TGTGCCAGCAGTGAACCGGGACAGGGAATGGGTGGCTACACCTTC. The chain recombines TRBV6-1 with TRBJ1-2; 9 bases fit TRBD1. Trimming at V came to 2 bases and at J to 7 bases, leaving 8 bases not matched to a gene. The CDR3 length is 15 residues. The germline CDR1 and CDR2 sequences are MNHNS and SASEGT.

Notes on this clonotype: The junction departs from the called germline gene at one end, perhaps through a read error. The chain links TRBV29-1 to TRBJ1-3; a weak D match, TRBD1 (5 bases). Germline lookup yields CDR1 SQVTM and CDR2 ANQGSEA. The CDR3 contains 13 residues. The DNA for the CDR3 is TGCAGCGTGCGCCGGGACGTTGGAGACACCATATATTTT. It encodes CSVRRDVGDTIYF.

This clonotype was counted many times. The rearrangement joins TRBV20-1 to TRBJ2-5; TRBD2 matches 9 bases. Losses at the gene ends were 0 bases for V and 1 base for J; bases not matched to a gene: 15. Germline V CDR1 and CDR2: DFQATT, SNEGSKA (reference sequence). The CDR3 spans 19 residues. CDR3: CSARDGRSGRSRIQETQYF. The DNA for the CDR3 is TGCAGTGCTAGAGATGGTCGGAGCGGGAGGAGTAGGATCCAAGAGACCCAGTACTTC.

This clonotype has a handful of counts. The V and J genes are TRBV5-8 and TRBJ2-1; TRBD1 matches 9 bases. The J segment lost 8 bases and the V segment lost 4 bases, leaving 4 bases of the junction unmatched. This CDR3 region has 13 residues. Germline loops: CDR1 SGHTS, CDR2 YDEGEE. CDR3 region: CASSDDRGYEQFF. CDR3 sequence (DNA): TGTGCCAGCAGCGACGACAGGGGGTATGAGCAGTTCTTC.

This clonotype has a handful of counts. V usage is TRBV29-1 and J usage is TRBJ2-1; D may be TRBD2 (5 bases). V was clipped by 7 bases and J by 4 bases, with 14 bases between them. CDR1 and CDR2 (germline): SQVTM, ANQGSEA. The CDR3 covers 13 residues. This chain's CDR3 is CSEGGLEYNEQFF. The CDR3 DNA is TGCAGCGAAGGTGGACTGGAGTACAATGAGCAGTTCTTC.

The chain couples TRBV7-2 to TRBJ1-3; tentative D call: TRBD1 (5 bases). V shed 3 bases and J shed 10 bases, with 19 bases lying between them. From germline, CDR1 is SGHTA and CDR2 FQGNSA. The CDR3 runs 15 residues. The CDR3 sequence: CASSLAGWFGETIYF. The DNA for the CDR3 is TGTGCCAGCAGCTTGGCAGGGTGGTTTGGGGAGACCATATATTTT.

Ten or more counts support this clonotype. The CDR3 is CSARSGELFF. The CDR3, as DNA: TGCAGTGCTAGATCCGGGGAGCTGTTTTTT. This sequence joins TRBV20-1 and TRBJ2-2; D gene ambiguous. The CDR3 consists of 10 residues. V lost 2 bases, J lost 6 bases, and 1 base lay in between. The germline V gene has CDR1 DFQATT and CDR2 SNEGSKA (reference sequence).

The rearrangement joins TRBV15 to TRBJ2-7, with D unresolved. V lost 3 bases to trimming and J lost 1 base, with 13 bases between them. Germline-derived CDR1 and CDR2 are LNHNV and YYDKDF (reference sequence). The CDR3 is 15 residues long. In DNA form, the CDR3 reads TGTGCCACCAGCAGTTTATCGAGGAGTTCCTACGAGCAGTACTTC. Translating gives CATSSLSRSSYEQYF.

The rearrangement links TRBV10-3 to TRBJ1-2, with D hard to call. CDR3 length equals 10 residues. Germline CDR1 reads ENHRY; CDR2 reads SYGVKD. V was pared by 6 bases and J by 3 bases, with 2 bases between. Written as DNA, the CDR3 is TGTGCCATCAGGGACTATGGCTACACCTTC. The encoded protein is CAIRDYGYTF.

The chain has TRBV7-8 and TRBJ2-3; no reliable D call. This CDR3 has 13 residues. The V end was cut by 2 bases, the J end by 0 bases, with 3 bases between. The germline V gene encodes CDR1 SGHVS and CDR2 FQNEAQ. In DNA form, the CDR3 reads TGTGCCAGCAGCTTATCTAGCACAGATACGCAGTATTTT. Protein product: CASSLSSTDTQYF.

This clonotype was seen at least ten times. This chain uses TRBV6-5 with TRBJ2-7, with 10 positions matching TRBD2. In germline, CDR1 is MNHEY, CDR2 SVGAGI. With 0 bases clipped from V and 2 bases from J, the junction kept 4 bases outside the gene matches. CDR3 size: 16 residues. Here the CDR3 reads CASSYSGTSVPYEQYF. The CDR3 region has the DNA TGTGCCAGCAGTTACTCCGGGACTAGCGTGCCCTACGAGCAGTACTTC.

This clonotype was seen at least ten times. The rearrangement joins TRBV11-2 to TRBJ1-3; D is unclear. There are 15 residues in the CDR3. Germline loops: CDR1 SGHAT, CDR2 FQNNGV. V lost 4 bases and J 0 bases, leaving 10 bases between the germline ends. In DNA, the CDR3 is TGTGCCAGCAGCTATGGGTCCAACTCTGGAAACACCATATATTTT. Residues: CASSYGSNSGNTIYF.

The chain links TRBV20-1 to TRBJ2-7; 7 bases agree with TRBD1. CDR3 length: 14 residues. Germline trimming cut 7 bases from V and 7 bases from J; bases unmatched to any gene: 16. Germline values: CDR1 DFQATT, CDR2 SNEGSKA (reference sequence). As DNA, the CDR3 is TGCAGTGACCGGAACAGGGGCTCCTACAATGAGCAGTACTTC. Translation: CSDRNRGSYNEQYF.

This clonotype was seen at least ten times. The CDR3 here is CSASRGAGQPQHF. The CDR3 DNA sequence: TGCAGTGCATCCCGGGGGGCTGGTCAGCCCCAGCATTTT. The V gene is TRBV20-1, the J gene TRBJ1-5; D is possibly TRBD1 (6 bases). Germline V gives CDR1 DFQATT, CDR2 SNEGSKA (reference sequence). V lost 6 bases, J lost 6 bases, and 15 bases lay in between. The CDR3 extends over 13 amino acids.

Worth noting for this clonotype: Compared with germline, one end of the junction differs, possibly owing to a read error. J is TRBJ1-2 and V is TRBV7-6, with TRBD1 matching 7 bases. The CDR3 has 13 residues. Germline CDR1 and CDR2: SGHVS and FNYEAQ. CDR3 in amino acids: CASSLGDSFGCTF. As DNA, the CDR3 is TGTGCCAGCAGCTTAGGGGACAGCTTTGGCTGCACCTTC.